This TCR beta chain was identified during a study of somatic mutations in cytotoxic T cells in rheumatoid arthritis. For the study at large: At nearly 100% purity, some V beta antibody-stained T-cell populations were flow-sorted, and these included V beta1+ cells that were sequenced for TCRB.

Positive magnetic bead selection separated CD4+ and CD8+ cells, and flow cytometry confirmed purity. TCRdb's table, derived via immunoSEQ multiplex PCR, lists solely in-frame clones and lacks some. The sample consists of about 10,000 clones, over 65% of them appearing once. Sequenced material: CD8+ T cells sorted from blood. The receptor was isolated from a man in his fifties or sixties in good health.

The CDR3 protein is CASTTDGGGTDTQYF. As DNA, the CDR3 is TGTGCCAGCACCACCGACGGGGGGGGCACAGATACGCAGTATTTT. The rearrangement links TRBV6-1 to TRBJ2-3; the match to TRBD2 covers 8 bases. V shed 7 bases, J shed 1 base, and the junction held 7 bases outside the gene matches. Looked up from germline, CDR1 is MNHNS and CDR2 is SASEGT. This CDR3 region has 15 residues.